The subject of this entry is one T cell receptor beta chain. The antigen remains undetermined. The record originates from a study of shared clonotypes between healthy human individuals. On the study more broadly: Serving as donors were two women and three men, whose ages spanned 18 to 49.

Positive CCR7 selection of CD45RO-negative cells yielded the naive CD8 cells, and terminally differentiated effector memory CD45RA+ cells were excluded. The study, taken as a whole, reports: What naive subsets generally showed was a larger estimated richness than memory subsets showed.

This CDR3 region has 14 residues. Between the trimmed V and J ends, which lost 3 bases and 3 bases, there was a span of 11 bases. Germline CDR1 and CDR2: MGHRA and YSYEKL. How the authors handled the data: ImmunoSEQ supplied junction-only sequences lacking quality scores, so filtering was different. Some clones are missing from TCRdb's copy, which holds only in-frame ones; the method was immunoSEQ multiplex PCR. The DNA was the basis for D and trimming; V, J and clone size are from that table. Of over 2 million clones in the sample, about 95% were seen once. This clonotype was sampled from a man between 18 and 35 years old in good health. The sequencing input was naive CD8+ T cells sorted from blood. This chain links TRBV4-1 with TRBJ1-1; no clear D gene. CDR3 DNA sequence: TGCGCCAGCAGCCATCGGTTGAGGGACACTGAAGCTTTCTTT. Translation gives CASSHRLRDTEAFF.